This TCR beta chain comes out of a study of shared clonotypes between healthy human individuals. The wider study: CD8 memory received one plate per donor, CD8 naive two, CD4 memory three and CD4 naive three.

V dropped 4 bases and J dropped 0; count of bases not matched to a gene: 7. CDR1 is SGHNT, CDR2 YYREEE, per germline (reference sequence). The CDR3 runs to 15 residues. Here immunoSEQ multiplex PCR was the method, and the copy in TCRdb shows in-frame clones only, minus some. The repertoire holds 2 million to 2.5 million clones, with about 94% as singletons. As concerns this clone: The antigen is undetermined.

General study results and limits: In contrast to clonotypes shared by all four donors, non-shared clonotypes had lower generation probabilities.

Splitting the CD4+ cells yielded a CD45RA+ naive subset and a CD45RA-negative memory subset. The gene calls are TRBV5-4 and TRBJ2-7; 7 nucleotides agree with TRBD2. Sequencing used naive CD4+ T cells sorted from blood. Subset defined: CD45RA+ positively selected. The receptor comes from a young man in good health. CDR3 in amino acids: CASSPGGSSSYEQYF. The CDR3 DNA is TGTGCCAGCAGCCCGGGGGGATCGAGCTCCTACGAGCAGTACTTC.